Described below is a single T cell receptor beta chain sequence and its context. Its cognate antigen is unknown. This sample is drawn from a study of OX40 agonist ivuxolimab in advanced cancers. Background on the study: Patients undergoing dose escalation presented with hepatocellular carcinoma, melanoma, renal cell or head and neck cancer. Study results and caveats: Antigen specificity remained undetermined for the expanded peripheral T cells.

The method was immunoSEQ multiplex PCR; TCRdb's version includes in-frame clones alone and lacks a portion of them. Among tens of thousands of clones, over 65% were seen once, and the ten largest hold 9% to 15%. CDR3 size: 15 residues. Germline values: CDR1 SGHTA, CDR2 FQGTGA. After removal of 3 bases from V and 2 bases from J, the junction contained 4 bases not matched to a gene. The chain is built from TRBV7-3 and TRBJ2-7; 10 bases align to TRBD1. Sequencing used CD4+ or CD8+ T cells sorted from blood, obtained in a trial of the OX40 agonist ivuxolimab. This receptor was identified in an adult with an advanced solid tumor such as melanoma, head and neck, liver or kidney cancer. The CDR3 reads CASSFGTGVPYEQYF. CDR3 DNA sequence: TGTGCCAGCAGCTTTGGGACAGGGGTTCCCTACGAGCAGTACTTC.